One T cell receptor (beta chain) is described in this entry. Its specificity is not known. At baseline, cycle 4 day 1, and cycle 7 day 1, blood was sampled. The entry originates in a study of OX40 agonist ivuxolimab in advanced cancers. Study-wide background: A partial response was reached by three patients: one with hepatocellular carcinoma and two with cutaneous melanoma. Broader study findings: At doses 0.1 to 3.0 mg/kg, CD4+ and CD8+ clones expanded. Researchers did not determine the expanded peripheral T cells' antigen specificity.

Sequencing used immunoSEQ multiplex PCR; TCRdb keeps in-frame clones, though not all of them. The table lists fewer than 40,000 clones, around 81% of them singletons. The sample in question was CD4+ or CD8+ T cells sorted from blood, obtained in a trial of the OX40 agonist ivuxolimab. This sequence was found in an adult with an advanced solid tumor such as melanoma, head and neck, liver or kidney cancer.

This chain's CDR3 is CASSLAGEDTQYF. CDR3 in DNA: TGCGCCAGCAGCTTAGCGGGAGAAGATACGCAGTATTTT. This rearrangement joins TRBV10-1 to TRBJ2-3; 9 bases align to TRBD2. Germline CDR1 WNHNN, CDR2 SYGVQD (reference sequence). The CDR3 has 13 amino acids. The ends lost 6 bases at V and 5 bases at J; junction bases unmatched: 3.